This paragraph covers one T cell receptor (beta chain) sequence. This record belongs to a study of technical replicates of blood from a handful of donors. Germline V gene sequence: CDR1 SGHRS, CDR2 YFSETQ. CDR3 length: 15 amino acids. Trimming left V 2 bases short and J 5 bases short, with 15 bases between. Data came from immunoSEQ multiplex PCR; TCRdb stores just in-frame clones and leaves some out. This table holds more than 60,000 clones, 95% found once. The chain carries TRBV5-1 and TRBJ2-3; TRBD1 is a possible D gene (5 bases). Sequenced: T cells isolated from PBMCs. This receptor was obtained from a human donor in good health. The CDR3 region has the DNA TGCGCCAGCAGCTTCGGGCCCAGGGCCGGAGATACGCAGTATTTT. Translating it yields CASSFGPRAGDTQYF.